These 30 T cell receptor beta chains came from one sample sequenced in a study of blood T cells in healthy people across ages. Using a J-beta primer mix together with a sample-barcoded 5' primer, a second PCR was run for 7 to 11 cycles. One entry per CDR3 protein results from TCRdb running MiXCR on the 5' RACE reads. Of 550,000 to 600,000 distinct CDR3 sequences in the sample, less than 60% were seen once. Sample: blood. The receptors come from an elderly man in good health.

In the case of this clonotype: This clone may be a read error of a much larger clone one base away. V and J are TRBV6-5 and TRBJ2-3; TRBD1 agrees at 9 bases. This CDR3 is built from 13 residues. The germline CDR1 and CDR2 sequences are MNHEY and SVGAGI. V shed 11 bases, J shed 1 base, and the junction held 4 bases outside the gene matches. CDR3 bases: TGTGCCTGCCGGGACAGGGGCACAGATACGCAGTATTTT. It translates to CACRDRGTDTQYF.

DNA for the CDR3: TGTGCCAGCTGCCTTCTCCGCGGGGAAAAAGAGACCCAGTACTTC. Its translation: CASCLLRGEKETQYF. This rearrangement joins TRBV6-1 to TRBJ2-5; the D gene is possibly TRBD2 (6 bases). V gave up 8 bases and J gave up 3 bases, with 19 bases separating them. CDR3 length: 15 amino acids. Looked up from germline, CDR1 is MNHNS and CDR2 is SASEGT.

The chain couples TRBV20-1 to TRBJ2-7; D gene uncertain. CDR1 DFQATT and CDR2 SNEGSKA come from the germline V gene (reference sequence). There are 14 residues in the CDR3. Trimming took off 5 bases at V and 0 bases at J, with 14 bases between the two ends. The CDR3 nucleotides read TGCAGTGCTGCGGCCCTCAGGAGCTCCTACGAGCAGTACTTC. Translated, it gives CSAAALRSSYEQYF.

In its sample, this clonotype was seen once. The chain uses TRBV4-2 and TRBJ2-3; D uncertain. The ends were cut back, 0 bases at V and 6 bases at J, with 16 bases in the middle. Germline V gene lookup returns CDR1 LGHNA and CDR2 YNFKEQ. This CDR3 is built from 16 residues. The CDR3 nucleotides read TGTGCCAGCAGCCAAGAGTCTCTCCGCTCCGGGGATACGCAGTATTTT. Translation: CASSQESLRSGDTQYF.

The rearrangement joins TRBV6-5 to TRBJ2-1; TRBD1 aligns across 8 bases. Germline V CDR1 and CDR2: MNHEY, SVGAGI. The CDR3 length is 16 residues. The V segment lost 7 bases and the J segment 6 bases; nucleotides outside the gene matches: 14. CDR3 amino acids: CASNKAGTGMSNEQFF. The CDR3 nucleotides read TGTGCCAGCAACAAAGCCGGGACAGGAATGAGCAATGAGCAGTTCTTC.

The CDR3 DNA reads as TGCGCCAGCAGCTTGGCCGGACTAGCGGGGGAGGTCTACAATGAGCAGTTCTTC. This translates into CASSLAGLAGEVYNEQFF. This chain uses TRBV5-1 with TRBJ2-1; 13 nucleotides align to TRBD2. The germline gives CDR1 SGHRS, CDR2 YFSETQ. The CDR3 length is 18 residues. After removal of 0 bases from V and 3 bases from J, the junction contained 6 bases not matched to a gene.

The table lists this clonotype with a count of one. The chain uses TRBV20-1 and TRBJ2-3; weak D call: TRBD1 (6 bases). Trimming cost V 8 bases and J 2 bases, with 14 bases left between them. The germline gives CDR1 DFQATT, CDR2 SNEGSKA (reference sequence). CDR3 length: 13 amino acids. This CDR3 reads CSTIRTATDTQYF. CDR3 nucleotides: TGCAGTACAATAAGGACAGCCACAGATACGCAGTATTTT.

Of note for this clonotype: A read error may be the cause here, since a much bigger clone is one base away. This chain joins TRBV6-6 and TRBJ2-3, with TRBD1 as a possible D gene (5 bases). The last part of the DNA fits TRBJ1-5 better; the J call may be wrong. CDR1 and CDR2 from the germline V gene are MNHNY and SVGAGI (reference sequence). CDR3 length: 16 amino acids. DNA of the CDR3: TGTGCCAGCAGTTACTCGAATCTGGGGACCACAGATACGCAGCATTTT. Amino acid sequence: CASSYSNLGTTDTQHF.

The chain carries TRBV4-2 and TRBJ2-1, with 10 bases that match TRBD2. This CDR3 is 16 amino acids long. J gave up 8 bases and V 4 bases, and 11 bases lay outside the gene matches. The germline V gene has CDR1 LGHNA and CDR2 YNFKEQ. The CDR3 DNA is TGTGCCAGCAGCCGCCCCGCTGGGACTAGCGACCATGAGCAGTTCTTC. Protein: CASSRPAGTSDHEQFF.

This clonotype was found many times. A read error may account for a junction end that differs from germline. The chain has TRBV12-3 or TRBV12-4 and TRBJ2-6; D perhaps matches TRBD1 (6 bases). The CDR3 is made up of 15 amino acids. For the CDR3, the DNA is TGTGCCAGCAATTTAGGGGGTGCGGGGGCCAACGTCCTGACTTTC. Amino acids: CASNLGGAGANVLTF.

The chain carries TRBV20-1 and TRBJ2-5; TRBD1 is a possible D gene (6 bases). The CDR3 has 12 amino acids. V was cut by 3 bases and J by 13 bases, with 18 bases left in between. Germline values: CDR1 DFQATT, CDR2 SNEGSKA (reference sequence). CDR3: CSASHGDRSMYF. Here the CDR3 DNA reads TGCAGTGCTAGCCACGGTGACAGGTCTATGTACTTC.

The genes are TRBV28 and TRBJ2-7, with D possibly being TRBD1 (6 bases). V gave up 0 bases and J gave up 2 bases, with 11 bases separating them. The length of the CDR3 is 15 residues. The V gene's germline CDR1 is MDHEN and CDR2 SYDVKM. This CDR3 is CASSLWTGPAYEQYF. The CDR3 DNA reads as TGTGCCAGCAGTTTATGGACAGGTCCTGCCTACGAGCAGTACTTC. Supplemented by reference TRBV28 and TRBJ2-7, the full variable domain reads DVKVTQSSRYLVKRTGEKVFLECVQDMDHENMFWYRQDPGLGLRLIYFSYDVKMKEKGDIPEGYSVSREKKERFSLILESASTNQTSMYLCASSLWTGPAYEQYFGPGTRLTVT.

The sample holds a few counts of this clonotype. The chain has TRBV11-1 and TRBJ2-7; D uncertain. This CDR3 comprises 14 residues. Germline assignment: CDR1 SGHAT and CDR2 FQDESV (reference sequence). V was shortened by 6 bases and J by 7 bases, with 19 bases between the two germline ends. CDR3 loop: CASSPSADNGEQYF. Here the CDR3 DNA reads TGTGCCAGCAGTCCTTCTGCCGACAATGGAGAGCAGTACTTC.

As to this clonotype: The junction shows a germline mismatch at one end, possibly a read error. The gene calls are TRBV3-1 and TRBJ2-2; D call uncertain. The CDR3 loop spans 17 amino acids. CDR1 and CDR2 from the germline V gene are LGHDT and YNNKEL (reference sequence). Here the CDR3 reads CASSQDLPRQNTGELFF. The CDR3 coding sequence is TGCGCCAGCAGCCAAGATCTCCCCAGGCAGAACACCGGGGAGCTGTTTTTT.

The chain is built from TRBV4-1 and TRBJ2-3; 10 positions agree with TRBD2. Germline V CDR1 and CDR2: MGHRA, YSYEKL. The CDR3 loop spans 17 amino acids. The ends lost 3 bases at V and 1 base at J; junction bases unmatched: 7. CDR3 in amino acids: CASSHPSGTSGTDTQYF. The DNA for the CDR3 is TGCGCCAGCAGCCATCCCAGCGGGACTAGCGGCACAGATACGCAGTATTTT.

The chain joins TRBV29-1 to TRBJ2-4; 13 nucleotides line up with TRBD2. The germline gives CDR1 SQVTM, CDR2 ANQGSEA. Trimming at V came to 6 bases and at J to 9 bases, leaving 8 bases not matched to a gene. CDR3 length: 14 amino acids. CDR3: CSVAGLAGDVIQYF. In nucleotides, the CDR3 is TGCAGCGTGGCTGGACTAGCGGGAGATGTCATTCAGTACTTC. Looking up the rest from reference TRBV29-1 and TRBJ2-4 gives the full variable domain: SAVISQKPSRDICQRGTSLTIQCQVDSQVTMMFWYRQQPGQSLTLIATANQGSEATYESGFVIDKFPISRPNLTFSTLTVSNMSPEDSSIYLCSVAGLAGDVIQYFGAGTRLSVL.

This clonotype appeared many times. CDR3 DNA sequence: TGTGCCAGCAGGAAACAGGGGGTAGGTGAGCAGTTCTTC. This gives the protein CASRKQGVGEQFF. V is TRBV6-5 and J is TRBJ2-1; 8 bases line up with TRBD1. CDR3 length: 13 residues. J lost 9 bases, V lost 6 bases, and 7 bases had no gene match. CDR1 and CDR2 from the germline V gene are MNHEY and SVGAGI.

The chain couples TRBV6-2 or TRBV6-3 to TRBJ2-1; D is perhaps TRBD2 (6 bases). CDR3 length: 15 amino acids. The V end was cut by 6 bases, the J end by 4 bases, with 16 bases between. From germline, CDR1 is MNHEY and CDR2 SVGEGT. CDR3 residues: CASSPMRGRYNEQFF. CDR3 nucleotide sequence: TGTGCCAGCAGCCCCATGCGGGGCCGATACAATGAGCAGTTCTTC.

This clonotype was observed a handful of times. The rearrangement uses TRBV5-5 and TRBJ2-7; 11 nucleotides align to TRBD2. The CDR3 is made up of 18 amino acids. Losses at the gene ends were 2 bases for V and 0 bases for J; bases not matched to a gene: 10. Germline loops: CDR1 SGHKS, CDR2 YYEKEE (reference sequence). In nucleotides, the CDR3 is TGTGCCAGCAGCTTTGGCGTCGGGACTAGCGGTAGCTCCTACGAGCAGTACTTC. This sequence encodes CASSFGVGTSGSSYEQYF. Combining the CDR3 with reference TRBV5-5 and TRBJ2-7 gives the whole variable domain DAGVTQSPTHLIKTRGQQVTLRCSPISGHKSVSWYQQVLGQGPQFIFQYYEKEERGRGNFPDRFSARQFPNYSSELNVNALLLGDSALYLCASSFGVGTSGSSYEQYFGPGTRLTVT.

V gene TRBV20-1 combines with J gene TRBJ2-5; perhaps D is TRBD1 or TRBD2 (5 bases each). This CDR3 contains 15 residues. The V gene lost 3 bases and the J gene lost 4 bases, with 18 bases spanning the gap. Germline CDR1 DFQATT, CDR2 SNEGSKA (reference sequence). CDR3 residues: CSARRGTNPGETQYF. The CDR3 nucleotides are TGCAGTGCTAGGAGAGGGACCAACCCAGGAGAGACCCAGTACTTC.

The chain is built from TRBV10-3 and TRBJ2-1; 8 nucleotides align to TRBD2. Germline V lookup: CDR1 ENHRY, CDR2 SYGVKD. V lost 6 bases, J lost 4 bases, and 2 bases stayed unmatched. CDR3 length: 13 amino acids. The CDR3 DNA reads TGTGCCATCAGCGGGGGGGATTACAATGAGCAGTTCTTC. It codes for CAISGGDYNEQFF.

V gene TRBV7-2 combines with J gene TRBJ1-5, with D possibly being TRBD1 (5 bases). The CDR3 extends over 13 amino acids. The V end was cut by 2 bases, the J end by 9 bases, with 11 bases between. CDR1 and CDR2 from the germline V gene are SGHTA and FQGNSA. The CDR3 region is CASSLQGNGPQHF. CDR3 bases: TGTGCCAGCAGCTTACAGGGTAATGGGCCCCAGCATTTT.

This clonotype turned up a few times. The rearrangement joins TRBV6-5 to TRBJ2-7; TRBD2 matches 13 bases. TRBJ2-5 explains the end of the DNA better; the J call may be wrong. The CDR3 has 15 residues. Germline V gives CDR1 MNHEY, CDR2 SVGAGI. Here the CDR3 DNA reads TGTGCCAGCAGTTTCGGGACTAGCGGGGCTGAGACCCAGTACTTC. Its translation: CASSFGTSGAETQYF.

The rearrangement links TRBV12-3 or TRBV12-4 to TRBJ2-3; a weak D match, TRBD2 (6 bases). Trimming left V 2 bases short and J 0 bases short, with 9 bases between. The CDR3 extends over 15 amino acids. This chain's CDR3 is CASSLSGVSTDTQYF. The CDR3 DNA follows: TGTGCCAGCAGTTTATCGGGGGTTAGCACAGATACGCAGTATTTT.

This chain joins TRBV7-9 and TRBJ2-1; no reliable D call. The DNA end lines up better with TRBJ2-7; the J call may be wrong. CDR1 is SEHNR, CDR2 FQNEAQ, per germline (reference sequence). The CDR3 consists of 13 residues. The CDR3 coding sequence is TGTGCCAGCAGCTCCAACACCTACAATGAGCAGTACTTC. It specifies CASSSNTYNEQYF.

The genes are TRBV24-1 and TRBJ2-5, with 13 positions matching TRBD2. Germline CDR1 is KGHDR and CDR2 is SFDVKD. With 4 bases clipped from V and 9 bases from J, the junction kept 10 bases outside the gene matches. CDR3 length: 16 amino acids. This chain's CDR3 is CATSDSGTSGVRAQYF. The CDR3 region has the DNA TGTGCCACCAGTGACTCCGGGACTAGCGGGGTGCGGGCCCAGTACTTC.

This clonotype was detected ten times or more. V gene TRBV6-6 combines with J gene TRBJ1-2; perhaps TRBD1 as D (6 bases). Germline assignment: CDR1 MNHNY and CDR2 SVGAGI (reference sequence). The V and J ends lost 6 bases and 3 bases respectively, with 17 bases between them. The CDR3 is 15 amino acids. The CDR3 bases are TGTGCCAGCAGGTATAACCGGGACAAGTACTATGGCTACACCTTC. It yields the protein CASRYNRDKYYGYTF.

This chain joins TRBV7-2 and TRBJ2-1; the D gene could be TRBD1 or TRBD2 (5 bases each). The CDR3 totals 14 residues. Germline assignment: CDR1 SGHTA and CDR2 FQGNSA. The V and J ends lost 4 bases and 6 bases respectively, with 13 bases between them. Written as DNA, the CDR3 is TGTGCCAGCAGCTCTGCCGGGGCAGGCAATGAGCAGTTCTTC. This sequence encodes CASSSAGAGNEQFF.

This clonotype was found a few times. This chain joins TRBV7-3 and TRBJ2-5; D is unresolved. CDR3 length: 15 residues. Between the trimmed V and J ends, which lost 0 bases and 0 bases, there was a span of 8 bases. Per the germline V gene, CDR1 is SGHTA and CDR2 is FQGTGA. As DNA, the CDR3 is TGTGCCAGCAGCTTAACGATGGGGAACCAAGAGACCCAGTACTTC. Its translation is CASSLTMGNQETQYF.

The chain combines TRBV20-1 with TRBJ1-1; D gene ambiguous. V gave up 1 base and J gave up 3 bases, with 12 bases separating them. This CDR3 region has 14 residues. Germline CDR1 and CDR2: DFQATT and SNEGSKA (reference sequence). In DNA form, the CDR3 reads TGCAGTGCTAGAGTCCAACCTCTGGACACTGAAGCTTTCTTT. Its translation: CSARVQPLDTEAFF.